The rows below give T cell receptor beta chains drawn from one sample of a study of beta chain features in type 1 diabetes. Assay used: immunoSEQ multiplex PCR; TCRdb lists only in-frame clones, some missing. The sample contains about 150,000 clones, more than 9.5% of which appear only once. Specimen: central memory CD4+ T cells from blood. The origin of the receptors is a young man in good health. Each CDR3 is given with its conserved first and last residue. The D gene is left open where the match is weak. Clone size is shown for a subset of rows, as once, few, many or a class of expanded clone.

d_call | clone_size | j_call | v_call | cdr3_aa | cdr3_nt
. | few | TRBJ1-2 | TRBV18 | CASSHDYGYTF | TGTGCCAGCTCCCACGACTATGGCTACACCTTC
. | . | TRBJ2-1 | TRBV11-3 | CASSEGNEQFF | TGTGCCAGCAGCGAAGGGAATGAGCAGTTCTTC
. | . | TRBJ1-1 | TRBV7-2 | CASSFANRVMNTEAFF | TGTGCCAGCAGCTTCGCCAACAGGGTCATGAACACTGAAGCTTTCTTT
TRBD1 | . | TRBJ1-2 | TRBV7-8 | CASSRTGDGYTF | TGTGCCAGCAGCCGAACAGGGGATGGCTACACCTTC
. | . | TRBJ2-6 | TRBV21-1 | CASSSETGPRANVLTF | TGTGCCAGCAGCTCGGAAACCGGGCCTAGGGCCAACGTCCTGACTTTC
. | few | TRBJ1-1 | TRBV10-3 | CAISVNNYPNTEAFF | TGTGCCATCAGTGTGAACAACTACCCGAACACTGAAGCTTTCTTT
. | few | TRBJ2-3 | TRBV5-6 | CASSPQGGSTDTQYF | TGTGCCAGCAGTCCGCAGGGAGGTAGCACAGATACGCAGTATTTT
. | . | TRBJ2-1 | TRBV9 | CASSITTDDEQFF | TGTGCCAGCAGTATCACTACAGACGATGAGCAGTTCTTC
. | . | TRBJ1-1 | TRBV7-7 | CASSLALNTEAFF | TGTGCCAGCAGCTTAGCGCTGAATACTGAAGCTTTCTTT
. | few | TRBJ2-7 | TRBV9 | CASSVGGESYEQYF | TGTGCCAGCAGCGTAGGTGGGGAAAGCTACGAGCAGTACTTC
TRBD1 | . | TRBJ1-6 | TRBV13 | CASSTRDRGNPLHF | TGTGCCAGCAGCACCCGGGACAGGGGTAATCCCCTCCACTTT
. | few | TRBJ1-2 | TRBV18 | CASSPETGVNYGYTF | TGTGCCAGCTCACCAGAAACAGGCGTTAACTATGGCTACACCTTC
. | few | TRBJ2-7 | TRBV7-2 | CASSLAGSSYEQYF | TGTGCCAGCAGCTTAGCGGGGAGCTCCTACGAGCAGTACTTC
. | few | TRBJ2-3 | TRBV18 | CASSPPSGDTQYF | TGTGCCAGCTCACCACCTAGCGGAGATACGCAGTATTTT
. | few | TRBJ2-2 | TRBV19 | CASSTYTGELFF | TGTGCCAGTAGTACATACACCGGGGAGCTGTTTTTT
TRBD2 | few | TRBJ2-3 | TRBV11-2 | CASSRSGSTDTQYF | TGTGCCAGCAGCCGTAGCGGGAGCACAGATACGCAGTATTTT
. | . | TRBJ1-1 | TRBV7-9 | CASSLDRRAFF | TGTGCCAGCAGCTTAGATCGGAGGGCTTTCTTT
. | few | TRBJ1-3 | TRBV7-2 | CASSPRGGAGNTIYF | TGTGCCAGCAGCCCAAGGGGTGGAGCTGGAAACACCATATATTTT
TRBD2 | few | TRBJ2-7 | TRBV5-6 | CASSFTSGYEQYF | TGTGCCAGCAGCTTTACTAGCGGCTACGAGCAGTACTTC
. | . | TRBJ2-7 | TRBV28 | CASSLYGDSYEQYF | TGTGCCAGCAGTTTATATGGTGACTCCTACGAGCAGTACTTC
. | many | TRBJ2-1 | TRBV7-9 | CASSPVTLEQFF | TGTGCCAGCAGCCCCGTGACCCTTGAGCAGTTCTTC
. | few | TRBJ2-3 | TRBV2 | CASSVEGADTQYF | TGTGCCAGCAGTGTAGAAGGGGCAGATACGCAGTATTTT
. | few | TRBJ2-2 | TRBV29-1 | CSATEGGSNTGELFF | TGCAGCGCCACCGAGGGGGGCTCGAACACCGGGGAGCTGTTTTTT
. | few | TRBJ2-5 | TRBV7-2 | CASSPQRSGETQYF | TGTGCCAGCAGCCCCCAACGGTCCGGAGAGACCCAGTACTTC
. | . | TRBJ2-2 | TRBV4-3 | CASSQERTGELFF | TGCGCCAGCAGCCAAGAGAGGACCGGGGAGCTGTTTTTT
TRBD1 | . | TRBJ1-5 | TRBV2 | CASSEGQGGGMPQHF | TGTGCCAGCAGTGAGGGACAGGGTGGAGGTATGCCCCAGCATTTT
. | . | TRBJ2-7 | TRBV4-2 | CASSRERTGLREQYF | TGTGCCAGCAGCCGAGAACGTACGGGGTTACGCGAGCAGTACTTC
TRBD1 | many | TRBJ2-1 | TRBV27 | CASSPRQGIGYNEQFF | TGTGCCAGCAGTCCGCGACAGGGTATAGGCTACAATGAGCAGTTCTTC